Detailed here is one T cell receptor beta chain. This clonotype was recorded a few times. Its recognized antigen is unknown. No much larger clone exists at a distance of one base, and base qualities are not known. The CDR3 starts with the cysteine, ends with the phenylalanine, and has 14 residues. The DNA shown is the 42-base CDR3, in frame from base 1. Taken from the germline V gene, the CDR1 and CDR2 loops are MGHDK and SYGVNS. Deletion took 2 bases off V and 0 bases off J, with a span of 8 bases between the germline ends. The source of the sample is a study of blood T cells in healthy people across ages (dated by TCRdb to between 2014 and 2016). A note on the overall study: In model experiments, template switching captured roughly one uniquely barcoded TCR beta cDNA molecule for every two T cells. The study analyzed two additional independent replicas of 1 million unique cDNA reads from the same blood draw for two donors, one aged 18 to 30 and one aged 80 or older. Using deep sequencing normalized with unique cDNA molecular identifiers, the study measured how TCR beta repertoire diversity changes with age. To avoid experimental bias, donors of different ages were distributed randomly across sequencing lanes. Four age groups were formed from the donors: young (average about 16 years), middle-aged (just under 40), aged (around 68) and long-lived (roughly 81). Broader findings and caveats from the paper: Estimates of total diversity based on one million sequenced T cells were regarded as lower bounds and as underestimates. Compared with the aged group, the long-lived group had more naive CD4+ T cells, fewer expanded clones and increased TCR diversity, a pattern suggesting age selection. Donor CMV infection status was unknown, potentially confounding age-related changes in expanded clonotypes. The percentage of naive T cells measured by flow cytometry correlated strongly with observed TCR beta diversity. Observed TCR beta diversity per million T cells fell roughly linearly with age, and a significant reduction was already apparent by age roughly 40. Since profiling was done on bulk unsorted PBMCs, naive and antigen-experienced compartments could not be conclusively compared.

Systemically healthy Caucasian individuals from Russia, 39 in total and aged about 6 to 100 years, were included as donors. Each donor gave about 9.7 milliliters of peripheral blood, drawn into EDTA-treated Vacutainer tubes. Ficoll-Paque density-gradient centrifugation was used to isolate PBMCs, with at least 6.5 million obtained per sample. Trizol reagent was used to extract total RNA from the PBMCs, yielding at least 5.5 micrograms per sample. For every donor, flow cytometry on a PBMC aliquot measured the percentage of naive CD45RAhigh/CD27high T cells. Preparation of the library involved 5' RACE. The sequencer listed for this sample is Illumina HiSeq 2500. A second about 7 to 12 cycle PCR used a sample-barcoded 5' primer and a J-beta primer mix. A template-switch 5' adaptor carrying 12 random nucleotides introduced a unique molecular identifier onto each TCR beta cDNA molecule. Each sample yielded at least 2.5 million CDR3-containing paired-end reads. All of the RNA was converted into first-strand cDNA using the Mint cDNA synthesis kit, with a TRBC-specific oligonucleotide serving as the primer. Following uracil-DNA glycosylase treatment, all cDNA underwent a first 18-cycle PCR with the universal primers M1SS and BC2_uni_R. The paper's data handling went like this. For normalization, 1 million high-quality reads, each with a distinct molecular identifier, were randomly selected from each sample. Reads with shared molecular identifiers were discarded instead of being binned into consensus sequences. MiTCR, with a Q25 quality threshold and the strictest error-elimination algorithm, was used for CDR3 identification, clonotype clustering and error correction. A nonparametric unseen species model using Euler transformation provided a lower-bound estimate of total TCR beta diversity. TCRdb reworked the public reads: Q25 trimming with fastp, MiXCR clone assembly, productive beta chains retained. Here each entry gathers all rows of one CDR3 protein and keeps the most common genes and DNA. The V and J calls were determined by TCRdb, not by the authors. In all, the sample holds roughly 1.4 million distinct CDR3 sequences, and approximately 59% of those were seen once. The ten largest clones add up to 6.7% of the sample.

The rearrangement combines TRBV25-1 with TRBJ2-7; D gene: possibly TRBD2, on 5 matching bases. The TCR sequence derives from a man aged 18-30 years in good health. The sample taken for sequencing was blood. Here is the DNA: TGTGCCAGCAGTGAAAGTGGGAGCTCCTACGAGCAGTACTTC. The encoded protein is CASSESGSSYEQYF.